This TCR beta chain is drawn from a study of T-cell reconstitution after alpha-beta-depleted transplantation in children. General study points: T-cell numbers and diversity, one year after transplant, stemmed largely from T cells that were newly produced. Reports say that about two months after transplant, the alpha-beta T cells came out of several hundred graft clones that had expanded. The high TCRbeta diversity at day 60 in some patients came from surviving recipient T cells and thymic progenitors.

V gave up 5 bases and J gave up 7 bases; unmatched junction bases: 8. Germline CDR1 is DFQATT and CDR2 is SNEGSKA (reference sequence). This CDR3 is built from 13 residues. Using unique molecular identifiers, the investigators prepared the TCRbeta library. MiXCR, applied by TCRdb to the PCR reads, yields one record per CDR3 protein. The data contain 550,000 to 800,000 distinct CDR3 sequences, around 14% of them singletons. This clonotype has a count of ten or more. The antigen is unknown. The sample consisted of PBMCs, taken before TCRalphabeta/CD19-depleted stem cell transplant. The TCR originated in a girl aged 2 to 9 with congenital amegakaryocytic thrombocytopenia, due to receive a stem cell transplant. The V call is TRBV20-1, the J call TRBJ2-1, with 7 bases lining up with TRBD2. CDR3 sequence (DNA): TGCAGTGCTCCGGCGGGAGAGTTAAATGAGCAGTTCTTC. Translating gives CSAPAGELNEQFF.